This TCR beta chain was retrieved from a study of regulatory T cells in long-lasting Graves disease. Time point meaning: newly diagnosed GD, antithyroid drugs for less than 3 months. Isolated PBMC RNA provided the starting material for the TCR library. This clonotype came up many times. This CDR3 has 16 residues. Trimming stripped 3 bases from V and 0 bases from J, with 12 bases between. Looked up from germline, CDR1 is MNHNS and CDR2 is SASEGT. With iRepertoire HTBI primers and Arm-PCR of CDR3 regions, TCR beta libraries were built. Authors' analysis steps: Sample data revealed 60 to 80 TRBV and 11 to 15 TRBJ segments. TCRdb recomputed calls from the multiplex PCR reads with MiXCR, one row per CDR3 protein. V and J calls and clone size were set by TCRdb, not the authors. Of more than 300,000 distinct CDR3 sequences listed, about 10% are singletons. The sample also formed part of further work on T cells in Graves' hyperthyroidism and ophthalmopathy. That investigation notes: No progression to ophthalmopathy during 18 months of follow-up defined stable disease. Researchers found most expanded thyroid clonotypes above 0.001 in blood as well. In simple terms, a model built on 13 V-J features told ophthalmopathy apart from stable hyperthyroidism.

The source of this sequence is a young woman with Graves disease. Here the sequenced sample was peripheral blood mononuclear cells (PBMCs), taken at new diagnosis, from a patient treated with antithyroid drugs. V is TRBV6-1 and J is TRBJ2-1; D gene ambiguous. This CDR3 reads CASSDAFQSSYNEQFF. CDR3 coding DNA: TGTGCCAGCAGTGACGCCTTCCAGAGCTCCTACAATGAGCAGTTCTTC.